The 11 T cell receptor beta chains given below trace back to one sample, sequenced in a study of blood T cell repertoires in COVID-19. Data came from immunoSEQ multiplex PCR; TCRdb stores just in-frame clones and leaves some out. The data hold approximately 280,000 clones, with approximately 83% observed a single time. Sequencing was carried out using peripheral blood. Receptor source: a woman in her thirties who had recovered from COVID-19.

This chain connects TRBV5-4 to TRBJ2-3; TRBD2 matches 14 bases. The CDR3 covers 17 residues. Germline V gene lookup returns CDR1 SGHNT and CDR2 YYREEE (reference sequence). J lost 4 bases, V lost 4 bases, and 8 bases had no gene match. The CDR3 here is CASSLKGLAGGPDTQYF. CDR3 bases: TGTGCCAGCAGCCTTAAAGGACTAGCGGGAGGACCAGATACGCAGTATTTT.

V usage is TRBV28 and J usage is TRBJ1-2; weak D call: TRBD1 (6 bases). V shed 5 bases and J shed 4 bases, with 17 bases lying between them. The germline V gene encodes CDR1 MDHEN and CDR2 SYDVKM. This CDR3 contains 15 residues. The CDR3 sequence: CASSLSLGQSYGYTF. In DNA, the CDR3 is TGTGCCAGCAGTCTCTCCCTAGGACAGTCCTATGGCTACACCTTC.

A note on this clone: The sample has other DNA sequences that encode this CDR3 too. J is TRBJ2-3 and V is TRBV2; 9 bases agree with TRBD2. The CDR3 runs 15 residues. V was clipped by 6 bases and J by 0 bases; unmatched bases: 4. Germline values: CDR1 SNHLY, CDR2 FYNNEI. CDR3 DNA sequence: TGTGCCAGCAGGCGGCTAGCGGGGAGCACAGATACGCAGTATTTT. This encodes CASRRLAGSTDTQYF.

This sequence joins TRBV5-1 and TRBJ1-4, with TRBD1 identical over 8 bases. The CDR3 contains 15 residues. Germline trimming cut 5 bases from V and 8 bases from J; bases unmatched to any gene: 11. Germline lookup yields CDR1 SGHRS and CDR2 YFSETQ. CDR3 bases: TGCGCCAGCAGGCCTGACAGGGGCTTGGGGGAAAAACTGTTTTTT. Translation: CASRPDRGLGEKLFF.

This clone was seen a single time. The V and J genes are TRBV12-5 and TRBJ2-1, with TRBD1 matching 9 bases. The junction had 8 bases not matched to a gene; V was cut back by 1 base and J by 10 bases. In germline, CDR1 is LGHNT, CDR2 FRNRAP. The CDR3 sequence is 15 residues long. The CDR3 DNA is TGTGCTAGTGGTTTGGCGAGAACTACAGGGGGCGAGCAGTTCTTC. Its protein is CASGLARTTGGEQFF.

The chain uses TRBV11-2 and TRBJ2-1; TRBD2 agrees at 15 bases. Germline V gives CDR1 SGHAT, CDR2 FQNNGV. CDR3 size: 19 residues. Trimming cost V 1 base and J 5 bases; bases outside gene matches: 9. The CDR3 bases are TGTGCCAGCAGCTTAGTGCCGGGACTAGCGGGGGGAATACACAATGAGCAGTTCTTC. Its protein is CASSLVPGLAGGIHNEQFF.

The CDR3 loop reads CASTGGNTIYF. In DNA, the CDR3 is TGTGCCAGCACAGGGGGAAACACCATATATTTT. This chain joins TRBV6-1 and TRBJ1-3; D is possibly TRBD1 (5 bases). The CDR3 runs 11 residues. With 7 bases removed from V and 4 bases from J, the gap between germline ends came to 5 bases. CDR1 and CDR2 (germline): MNHNS, SASEGT.

The gene calls are TRBV7-8 and TRBJ2-7; 11 bases align to TRBD2. The trim removed 2 bases at V and 3 bases at J, leaving 6 bases unmatched. This CDR3 is built from 16 residues. The V gene's germline CDR1 is SGHVS and CDR2 FQNEAQ. The CDR3 sequence is CASSLQPGTSGYEQYF. In DNA form, the CDR3 reads TGTGCCAGCAGCTTACAGCCCGGGACTAGCGGCTACGAGCAGTACTTC.

This clone was seen a handful of times. V usage is TRBV4-1 and J usage is TRBJ1-3; a possible D gene is TRBD1 (6 bases). The germline V and J ends were trimmed by 1 base and 2 bases, with 9 bases remaining between them. Germline lookup yields CDR1 MGHRA and CDR2 YSYEKL. This CDR3 comprises 15 residues. CDR3 protein: CASSQVQGAGNTIYF. The CDR3 DNA sequence: TGCGCCAGCAGCCAAGTACAGGGCGCTGGAAACACCATATATTTT.

The rearrangement uses TRBV15 and TRBJ2-7; D unresolved. The CDR3 totals 14 residues. The V end was cut by 1 base, the J end by 0 bases, with 7 bases between. Germline CDR1 is LNHNV and CDR2 is YYDKDF (reference sequence). The CDR3 DNA is TGTGCCACCAGCAGAGCCCTGAGCTCCTACGAGCAGTACTTC. It codes for CATSRALSSYEQYF.

The chain combines TRBV2 with TRBJ2-1; 11 nucleotides line up with TRBD2. The V gene's germline CDR1 is SNHLY and CDR2 FYNNEI. This CDR3 contains 17 residues. After removal of 1 base from V and 6 bases from J, the junction contained 8 bases not matched to a gene. The CDR3 DNA is TGTGCCAGCAGTGAAGTTGCTAGCGGGGGGCGCGGCAATGAGCAGTTCTTC. Protein product: CASSEVASGGRGNEQFF.